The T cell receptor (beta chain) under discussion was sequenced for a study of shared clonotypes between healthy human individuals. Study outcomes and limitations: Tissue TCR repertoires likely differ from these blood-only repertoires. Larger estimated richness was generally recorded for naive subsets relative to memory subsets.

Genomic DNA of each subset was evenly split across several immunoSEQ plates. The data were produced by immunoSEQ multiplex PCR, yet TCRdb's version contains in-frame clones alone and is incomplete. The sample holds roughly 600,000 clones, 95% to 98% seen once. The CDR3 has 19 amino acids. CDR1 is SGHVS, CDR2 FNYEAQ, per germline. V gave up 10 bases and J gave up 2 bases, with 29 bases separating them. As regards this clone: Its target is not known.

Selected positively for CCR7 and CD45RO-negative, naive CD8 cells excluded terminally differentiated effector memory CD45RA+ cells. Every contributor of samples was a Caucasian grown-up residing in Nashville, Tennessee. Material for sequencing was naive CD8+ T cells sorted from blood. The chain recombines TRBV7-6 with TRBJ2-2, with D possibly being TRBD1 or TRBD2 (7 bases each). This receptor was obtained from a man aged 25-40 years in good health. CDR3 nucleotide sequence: TGTGCCACCTTCTCCGCAGGGGGGGACCTTCTCGTTAACACCGGGGAGCTGTTTTTT. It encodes CATFSAGGDLLVNTGELFF.